The clone carrying this TCR beta chain has only a few counts. Its antigen is as yet unknown. From the 5' RACE reads, TCRdb called clonotypes with MiXCR, one entry per CDR3 protein. The data show roughly 400,000 distinct CDR3 sequences, roughly 24% seen once. This record comes from a study of T-cell memory formation after mild COVID-19. Study-level findings and limits: Researchers found some responding clones in pre-infection memory, a sign that cross-reactive memory joined. Clones shrinking between day 15 and 85 showed a balanced CD4/CD8 split, and those that grew later tilted toward CD4+.

V was cut by 5 bases and J by 4 bases, with 14 bases left in between. CDR1 and CDR2 (germline): SEHNR, FQNEAQ (reference sequence). CDR3 length: 14 residues. This chain connects TRBV7-9 to TRBJ2-5; no firm D call. Material: PBMCs or a T cell subset sorted from them (not recorded which). The sequence was collected from an adult woman who had mild COVID-19 (a few samples of this study predate the infection). Cell type and time point are not known. This chain's CDR3 is CASSPDGLRETQYF. The DNA for the CDR3 is TGTGCCAGCAGCCCCGACGGGCTGAGAGAGACCCAGTACTTC.